Listed below are T cell receptor beta chains from one sample, sequenced in a study of cytomegalovirus exposure and HLA in healthy donors. Clones were sequenced by immunoSEQ multiplex PCR, and TCRdb holds only the in-frame ones, with some missing. The table lists 100,000 to 150,000 clones, roughly 85% of them singletons. Sample: PBMCs. The receptor set was obtained from a boy between 5 and 17 years old in good health and CMV-seronegative. Each CDR3 is given with its conserved first and last residue. D genes are given only for firm matches. Clone size appears in some rows only: once, few, many, or a class for an expanded clone.

clone_size	d_call	v_call	j_call	cdr3_nt	cdr3_aa
few	TRBD1	TRBV9	TRBJ1-4	TGTGCCAGCAGCGTGGACAGGGGGCCTAATGAAAAACTGTTTTTT	CASSVDRGPNEKLFF
-	-	TRBV19	TRBJ2-1	TGTGCCAGTAGTATGGGGACCAGGGGTGAGCAGTTCTTC	CASSMGTRGEQFF
-	TRBD1	TRBV10-3	TRBJ2-5	TGTGCCATCAGTGAGTCGACAGGGGTAAAAGAGACCCAGTACTTC	CAISESTGVKETQYF
once	TRBD1	TRBV7-8	TRBJ2-2	TGTGCCAGCAGACGGGACAGGGGGAACACCGGGGAGCTGTTTTTT	CASRRDRGNTGELFF
few	-	TRBV4-3	TRBJ1-5	TGCGCCAGCAGCCAAGCCGCCTCGGGTCAGCCCCAGCATTTT	CASSQAASGQPQHF
-	TRBD1	TRBV6-5	TRBJ1-1	TGTGCCAGCAGTTTCTCGGGACAGGTGGGTGAAGCTTTCTTT	CASSFSGQVGEAFF
once	-	TRBV27	TRBJ2-1	TGTGCCAGCAGTTTATCGATGGAGGCGGGGCAGTTCTTC	CASSLSMEAGQFF
-	TRBD1	TRBV7-9	TRBJ1-1	TGTGCCAGCAGCTCCGGTCCCGGGACAGGGATGGAGACTGAAGCTTTCTTT	CASSSGPGTGMETEAFF
-	TRBD1	TRBV4-1	TRBJ2-3	TGCGCCAGCAGCGGCAGGGGGCTAATAACAGATACGCAGTATTTT	CASSGRGLITDTQYF
-	TRBD2	TRBV6-5	TRBJ2-7	TGTGCCAGCAGTGCTAGCGGGGGGCACTACGAGCAGTACTTC	CASSASGGHYEQYF
-	TRBD2	TRBV9	TRBJ2-1	TGTGCCAGCAGCGTAGGGAGTAGCGGGAGGCCACGGGGCTCCTACAATGAGCAGTTCTTC	CASSVGSSGRPRGSYNEQFF
-	-	TRBV2	TRBJ1-1	TGTGCCAGCAGCCCCTTGGGGAGCAGGGGACCAGCTTTCTTT	CASSPLGSRGPAFF
once	-	TRBV7-9	TRBJ2-3	TGTGCCAGCAGCTCACTAGATCCAGATACGCAGTATTTT	CASSSLDPDTQYF
few	-	TRBV5-1	TRBJ2-1	TGCGCCAGCAGCACCTCGATAGCGGCTGAGCAGTTCTTC	CASSTSIAAEQFF
once	-	TRBV25-1	TRBJ1-1	TGTGCCAGCAGTGAATTACTTTATACTGAAGCTTTCTTT	CASSELLYTEAFF
-	-	TRBV5-4	TRBJ2-5	TGTGCCAGCAGCTTGGACATCCAAGAGACCCAGTACTTC	CASSLDIQETQYF
-	-	TRBV5-8	TRBJ1-1	TGTGCCAGCAGCTTACATCTGGGCGCTGAAGCTTTCTTT	CASSLHLGAEAFF
-	-	TRBV6-1	TRBJ2-5	TGTGCCAGCAGTGAAGGGGGAGGCCAAGAGACCCAGTACTTC	CASSEGGGQETQYF
-	-	TRBV7-9	TRBJ2-7	TGTGCCAGCAGCTGGGGACTCACCTACGAGCAGTACTTC	CASSWGLTYEQYF
-	TRBD1	TRBV23-1	TRBJ2-7	TGCGCCAGCAGTCGAAGGACAGGGTGGTACGAGCAGTACTTC	CASSRRTGWYEQYF
once	TRBD1	TRBV27	TRBJ2-7	TGTGCCAGCAGTTGGGCGACAGGGGGCCACGAGCAGTACTTC	CASSWATGGHEQYF
few	-	TRBV4-2	TRBJ1-5	TGTGCCAGCAGCCAAGAAGGGGGTGGTAATCAGCCCCAGCATTTT	CASSQEGGGNQPQHF
-	-	TRBV19	TRBJ2-7	TGTGCCAGTAGTCTGGGGGGGCCCTACGAGCAGTACTTC	CASSLGGPYEQYF
few	-	TRBV10-3	TRBJ2-1	TGTGCCACAAGTAACCGAGCGGAGGGCATCTACAATGAGCAGTTCTTC	CATSNRAEGIYNEQFF
-	-	TRBV4-2	TRBJ2-2	TGTGCCAGCGCCAGGGAGGGGGCCGGGGAGCTGTTTTTT	CASAREGAGELFF
-	-	TRBV7-3	TRBJ2-3	TGTGCCAGCAGCCTGGGCGCAGATACGCAGTATTTT	CASSLGADTQYF
-	TRBD2	TRBV5-1	TRBJ2-7	TGCGCCAGCAGCTTAGGACTAGCGGGAGCGTACGAGCAGTACTTC	CASSLGLAGAYEQYF
few	TRBD1	TRBV6-5	TRBJ2-7	TGTGCCAGCAGTTACCGAACACAGGGGTTCGCCTACGAGCAGTACTTC	CASSYRTQGFAYEQYF
-	TRBD1	TRBV4-2	TRBJ2-6	TGTGCCAGCAGCCAAGATTGGAGACAGGGGGCCTCTGGGGCCAACGTCCTGACTTTC	CASSQDWRQGASGANVLTF
few	TRBD2	TRBV4-1	TRBJ2-1	TGCGCCAGCAGCCAATCCCTAGCGGGAGGATCCTACAATGAGCAGTTCTTC	CASSQSLAGGSYNEQFF
-	TRBD1	TRBV5-1	TRBJ1-2	TGCGCCAGCAGCTCCCCAGGGGGGACTAACTATGGCTACACCTTC	CASSSPGGTNYGYTF
-	TRBD2	TRBV5-4	TRBJ2-1	TGTGCCATGAGACTAGCGGGAGGGTCTGAGCAGTTCTTC	CAMRLAGGSEQFF
few	TRBD1	TRBV27	TRBJ2-2	TGTGCCAGCAGTATCCTACAGGGGACCGGGGAGCTGTTTTTT	CASSILQGTGELFF
few	-	TRBV4-1	TRBJ1-4	TGCGCCAGCAGCCAAGGCAGGGGAGGGGATAGAGCTAATGAAAAACTGTTTTTT	CASSQGRGGDRANEKLFF
-	TRBD2	TRBV27	TRBJ2-6	TGTGCCAGCAGTAAGGGACTAGCGGCCTCCTCTGGGGCCAACGTCCTGACTTTC	CASSKGLAASSGANVLTF
once	TRBD2	TRBV30	TRBJ2-3	TGTGCCTGGGACGGACTAGCGGCCTCAATAGGGGATACGCAGTATTTT	CAWDGLAASIGDTQYF
-	TRBD2	TRBV19	TRBJ2-1	TGTGCCAGTAGTATAAGGGAGGGAGGGCCCTACAATGAGCAGTTCTTC	CASSIREGGPYNEQFF
-	-	TRBV4-2	TRBJ2-7	TGTGCCAGCAGCCAAGACATAGCGGAGCCCTACGAGCAGTACTTC	CASSQDIAEPYEQYF
-	-	TRBV19	TRBJ1-2	TGTGCCAGCCGACCGGACAATCCCCATGGCTACACCTTC	CASRPDNPHGYTF
few	TRBD2	TRBV15	TRBJ2-5	TGTGCCACCAGCAGGTCCTTGGCAAGCGGGGAAGAGACCCAGTACTTC	CATSRSLASGEETQYF
-	-	TRBV25-1	TRBJ1-6	TGTGCCAGCAGCGGGGGGGGCTATAATTCACCCCTCCACTTT	CASSGGGYNSPLHF
-	TRBD1	TRBV19	TRBJ1-5	TGTGCCAGTAGTATGTATGAAGGGGGCAAACAGCCCCAGCATTTT	CASSMYEGGKQPQHF
-	TRBD2	TRBV11-3	TRBJ2-6	TGTGCCAGCAGCCGAGGTCCGGGAGGGCCCTCCCCCTCTGGGGCCAACGTCCTGACTTTC	CASSRGPGGPSPSGANVLTF
-	-	TRBV19	TRBJ2-1	TGTGCCAGTAGTTCCCGGAGCTCCTACAATGAGCAGTTCTTC	CASSSRSSYNEQFF
-	TRBD2	TRBV27	TRBJ2-1	TGTGCCAGCAGTTTATGGTCTAGCGGGTACAATGAGCAGTTCTTC	CASSLWSSGYNEQFF
-	TRBD2	TRBV10-3	TRBJ2-1	TGTGCCATCAGTGAGTCGACTAGCGGGAGTAGATACAATGAGCAGTTCTTC	CAISESTSGSRYNEQFF
-	TRBD2	TRBV5-3	TRBJ2-2	TGTGCCAGAAGCTGGGGACTAGCGGGAGGGCCGGACAGCGGGGAGCTGTTTTTT	CARSWGLAGGPDSGELFF
-	-	TRBV4-2	TRBJ1-3	TGTGCCAGCAGCCAAGCTTCAGGGAACACCATATATTTT	CASSQASGNTIYF